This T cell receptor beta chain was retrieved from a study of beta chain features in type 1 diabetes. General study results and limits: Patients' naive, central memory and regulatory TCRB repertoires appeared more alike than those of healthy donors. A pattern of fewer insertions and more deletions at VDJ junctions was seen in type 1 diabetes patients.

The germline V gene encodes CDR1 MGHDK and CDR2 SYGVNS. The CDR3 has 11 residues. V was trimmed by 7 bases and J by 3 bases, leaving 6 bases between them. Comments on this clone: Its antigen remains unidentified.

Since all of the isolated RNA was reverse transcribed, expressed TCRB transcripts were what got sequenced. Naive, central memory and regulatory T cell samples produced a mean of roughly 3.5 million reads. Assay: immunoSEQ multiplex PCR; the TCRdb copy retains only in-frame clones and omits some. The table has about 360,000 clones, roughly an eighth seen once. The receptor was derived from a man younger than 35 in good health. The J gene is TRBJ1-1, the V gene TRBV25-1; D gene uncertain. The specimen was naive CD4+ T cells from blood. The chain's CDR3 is CASTYYTEAFF. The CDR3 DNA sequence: TGTGCCAGCACTTACTACACTGAAGCTTTCTTT.